This record looks at one T cell receptor beta chain sequence and its context. Its antigen is currently unknown. Trimming removed 3 bases from V and 7 bases from J; junction bases left unmatched: 11. Germline lookup yields CDR1 SGHDT and CDR2 YYEEEE. CDR3 length: 15 residues. This record comes from a study of T cell responses to AZD1222 COVID-19 vaccine. Whole-study results and caveats: Across spike, vaccine-associated CD4 TCRs were found, dominant at 160-218 and 743-854.

Sequencing was performed with immunoSEQ multiplex PCR; in TCRdb, only in-frame clones are kept and a portion is missing. The sample contains 100,000 to 150,000 clones, roughly nine tenths of which appear only once. The chain recombines TRBV5-6 with TRBJ1-1, with 8 bases lining up with TRBD1. The specimen was peripheral blood, collected on day 0 of AZD1222 vaccination. The source is an adult in good health. CDR3 DNA: TGTGCCAGCAGCTCCGACAGGGGCAGGGGAGGTGAAGCTTTCTTT. It specifies CASSSDRGRGGEAFF.